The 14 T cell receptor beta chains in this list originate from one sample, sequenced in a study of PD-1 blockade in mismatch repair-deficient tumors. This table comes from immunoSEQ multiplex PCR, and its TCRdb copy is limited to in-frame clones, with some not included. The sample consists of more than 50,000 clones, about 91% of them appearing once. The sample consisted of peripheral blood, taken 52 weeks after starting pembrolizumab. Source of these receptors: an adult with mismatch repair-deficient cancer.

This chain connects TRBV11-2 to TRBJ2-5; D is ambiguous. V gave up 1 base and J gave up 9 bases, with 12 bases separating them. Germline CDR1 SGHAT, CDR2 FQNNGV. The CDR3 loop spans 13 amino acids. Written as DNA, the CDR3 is TGTGCCAGCAGCTTAGTGGACCGCCCGCCCCAGTACTTC. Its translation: CASSLVDRPPQYF. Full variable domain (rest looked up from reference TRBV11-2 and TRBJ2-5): EAGVAQSPRYKIIEKRQSVAFWCNPISGHATLYWYQQILGQGPKLLIQFQNNGVVDDSQLPKDRFSAERLKGVDSTLKIQPAKLEDSAVYLCASSLVDRPPQYFGPGTRLLVL.

CDR3 loop: CASSLDPYPGYEQYF. CDR3 DNA sequence: TGTGCCAGCAGCTTGGACCCCTATCCCGGGTACGAGCAGTACTTC. The chain recombines TRBV5-5 with TRBJ2-7; D not resolved. There are 15 residues in the CDR3. The V and J ends lost 0 bases and 4 bases respectively, with 14 bases between them. Per germline, CDR1 SGHKS and CDR2 YYEKEE (reference sequence).

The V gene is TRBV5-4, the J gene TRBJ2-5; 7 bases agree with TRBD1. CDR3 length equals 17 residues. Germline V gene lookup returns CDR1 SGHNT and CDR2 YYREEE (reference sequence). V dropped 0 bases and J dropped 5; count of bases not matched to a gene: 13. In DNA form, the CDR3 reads TGTGCCAGCAGCTTGGTTATAGGGGGCGCGGCTAAGGAGACCCAGTACTTC. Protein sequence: CASSLVIGGAAKETQYF.

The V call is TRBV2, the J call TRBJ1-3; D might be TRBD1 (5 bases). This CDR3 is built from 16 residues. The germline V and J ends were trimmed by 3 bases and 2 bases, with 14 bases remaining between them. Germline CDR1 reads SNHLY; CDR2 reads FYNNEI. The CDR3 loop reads CASSEWRGVAGNTIYF. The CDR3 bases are TGTGCCAGCAGTGAGTGGCGGGGGGTCGCTGGAAACACCATATATTTT.

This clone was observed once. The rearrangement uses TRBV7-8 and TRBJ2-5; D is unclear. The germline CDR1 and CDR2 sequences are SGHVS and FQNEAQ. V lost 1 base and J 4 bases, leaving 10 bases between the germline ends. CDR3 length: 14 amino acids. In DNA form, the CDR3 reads TGTGCCAGCAGCTTAGGGGTTGCTGGAGAGACCCAGTACTTC. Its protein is CASSLGVAGETQYF.

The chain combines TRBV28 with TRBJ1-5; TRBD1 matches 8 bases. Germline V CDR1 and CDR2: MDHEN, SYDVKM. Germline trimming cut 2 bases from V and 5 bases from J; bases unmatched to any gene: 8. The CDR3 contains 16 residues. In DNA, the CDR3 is TGTGCCAGCAGTTTAACTAGGACAGGGAGGGATCAGCCCCAGCATTTT. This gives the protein CASSLTRTGRDQPQHF.

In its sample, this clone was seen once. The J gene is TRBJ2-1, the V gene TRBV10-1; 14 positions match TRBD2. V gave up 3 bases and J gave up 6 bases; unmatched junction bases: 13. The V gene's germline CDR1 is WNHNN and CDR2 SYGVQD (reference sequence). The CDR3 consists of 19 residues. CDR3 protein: CASSEGGLAGDRSRNEQFF. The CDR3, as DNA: TGCGCCAGCAGTGAAGGGGGACTAGCGGGAGACCGGTCTCGCAATGAGCAGTTCTTC.

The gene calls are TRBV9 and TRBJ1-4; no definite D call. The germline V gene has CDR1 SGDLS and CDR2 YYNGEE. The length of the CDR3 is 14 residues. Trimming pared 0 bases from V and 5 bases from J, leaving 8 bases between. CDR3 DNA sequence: TGTGCCAGCAGCGTAGCAGCGGTGAATGAAAAACTGTTTTTT. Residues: CASSVAAVNEKLFF.

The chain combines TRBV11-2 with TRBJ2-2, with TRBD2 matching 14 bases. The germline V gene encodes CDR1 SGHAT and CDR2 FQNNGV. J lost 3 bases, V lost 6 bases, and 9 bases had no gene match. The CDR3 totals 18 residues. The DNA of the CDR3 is TGTGCCAGCAGAATACCGGGACTAGCGGGAGCCGACACCGGGGAGCTGTTTTTT. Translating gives CASRIPGLAGADTGELFF.

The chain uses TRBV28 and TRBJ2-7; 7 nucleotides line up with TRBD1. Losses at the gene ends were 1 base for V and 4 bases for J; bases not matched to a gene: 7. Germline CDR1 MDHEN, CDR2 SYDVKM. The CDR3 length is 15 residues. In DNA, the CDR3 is TGTGCCAGCAGTTTATCGGACAGGCCTACGTACGAGCAGTACTTC. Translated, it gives CASSLSDRPTYEQYF.

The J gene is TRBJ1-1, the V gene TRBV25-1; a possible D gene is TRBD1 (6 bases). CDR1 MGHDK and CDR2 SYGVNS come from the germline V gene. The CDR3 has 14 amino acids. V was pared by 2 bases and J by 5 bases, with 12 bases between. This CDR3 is CASSEGTGRTEAFF. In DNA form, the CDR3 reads TGTGCCAGCAGTGAAGGTACAGGGCGAACTGAAGCTTTCTTT.

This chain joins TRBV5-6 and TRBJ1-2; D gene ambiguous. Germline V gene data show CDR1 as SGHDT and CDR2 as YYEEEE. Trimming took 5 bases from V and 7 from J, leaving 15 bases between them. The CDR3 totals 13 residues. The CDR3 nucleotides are TGTGCCAGCAGTTTTACCGGGCCGACTGGCTACACCTTC. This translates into CASSFTGPTGYTF.

CDR3 protein: CSVEDQRGGPGANVLTF. Written as DNA, the CDR3 is TGCAGCGTTGAAGATCAACGAGGGGGGCCCGGGGCCAACGTCCTGACTTTC. The genes are TRBV29-1 and TRBJ2-6; either TRBD1 or TRBD2 may fit D (6 bases each). This CDR3 contains 17 residues. Trimming took off 0 bases at V and 4 bases at J, with 16 bases between the two ends. CDR1 and CDR2 from the germline V gene are SQVTM and ANQGSEA.

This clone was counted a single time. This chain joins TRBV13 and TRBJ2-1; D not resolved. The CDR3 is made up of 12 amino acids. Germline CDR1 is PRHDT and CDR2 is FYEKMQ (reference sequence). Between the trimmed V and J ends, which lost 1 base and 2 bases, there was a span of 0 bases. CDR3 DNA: TGTGCCAGCAGCTTAGCCTACAATGAGCAGTTCTTC. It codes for CASSLAYNEQFF.